A single sample is the source of the 9 T cell receptor beta chains below, sequenced in a study of cytomegalovirus exposure and HLA in healthy donors (dated by TCRdb to 2017 to 2019). Library preparation used the immunoSEQ multiplex PCR assay. For the multiplex PCR, a mixture combining 60 forward primers for TCR Vbeta segments and 13 reverse primers for TCR Jbeta segments was used. What TCRdb holds here is the immuneACCESS table cut down to in-frame rearrangements. Part of the clones is not present; checked against another copy, under half of the missing clones reflect an unresolved V gene, and the others are unexplained. This sample is represented by under 150,000 clones; about three quarters of them were singletons. The ten most abundant clones make up 0.95% to 1.1% of the sample. Material: PBMCs. The receptors come from a human donor in good health.

This chain connects TRBV5-4 to TRBJ1-1; D remains ambiguous. The germline CDR1 and CDR2 sequences are SGHNT and YYREEE (reference sequence). The CDR3 consists of 12 residues. V lost 3 bases and J 4 bases, leaving 7 bases between the germline ends. The DNA for the CDR3 is TGTGCCAGCAGCTCGGAGGGCACTGAAGCTTTCTTT. This encodes CASSSEGTEAFF.

The chain couples TRBV5-8 to TRBJ1-1; TRBD1 is a possible D gene (5 bases). CDR3 size: 14 residues. Trimming took off 1 base at V and 3 bases at J, with 10 bases between the two ends. CDR1 is SGHTS, CDR2 YDEGEE, per germline. The CDR3 region has the DNA TGTGCCAGCAGCTTGTCCCAGGGCTACACTGAAGCTTTCTTT. Translated: CASSLSQGYTEAFF.

The chain links TRBV25-1 to TRBJ1-1, with TRBD1 matching 7 bases. The germline V gene encodes CDR1 MGHDK and CDR2 SYGVNS. V was clipped by 0 bases and J by 5 bases; unmatched bases: 9. The CDR3 length is 16 residues. This chain's CDR3 is CASSEYRGTVGTEAFF. CDR3 in DNA: TGTGCCAGCAGTGAATATAGGGGGACAGTAGGGACTGAAGCTTTCTTT.

This clone was counted a few times. V and J are TRBV6-1 and TRBJ2-1, with 7 bases matching TRBD1. The CDR3 contains 12 residues. J was trimmed by 8 bases and V by 3 bases; bases with no gene match: 1. Germline V gene lookup returns CDR1 MNHNS and CDR2 SASEGT. This chain's CDR3 is CASSEQGDEQFF. CDR3 DNA: TGTGCCAGCAGTGAGCAGGGGGATGAGCAGTTCTTC.

This chain links TRBV18 with TRBJ2-5; D perhaps matches TRBD1 (7 bases). Trimming left V 3 bases short and J 5 bases short, with 19 bases between. The V gene's germline CDR1 is KGHSH and CDR2 LQKENI. CDR3 length: 16 residues. The CDR3 sequence: CASSPYGGGLEETQYF. The CDR3 nucleotides are TGTGCCAGCTCACCCTACGGAGGGGGCTTAGAGGAGACCCAGTACTTC.

CDR3 loop: CASSSPGQGAYEQYF. The CDR3 nucleotides read TGTGCCAGCAGTTCACCGGGACAGGGGGCTTACGAGCAGTACTTC. The chain is built from TRBV28 and TRBJ2-7; 12 bases line up with TRBD1. Germline values: CDR1 MDHEN, CDR2 SYDVKM. The CDR3 is 15 amino acids. V shed 4 bases, J shed 4 bases, and the junction held 5 bases outside the gene matches.

The chain has TRBV7-9 and TRBJ2-2; D is undetermined. CDR1 and CDR2 (germline): SEHNR, FQNEAQ (reference sequence). The V gene lost 2 bases and the J gene lost 1 base, with 2 bases spanning the gap. CDR3 length: 13 residues. The CDR3 is CASSLRNTGELFF. In DNA form, the CDR3 reads TGTGCCAGCAGCTTACGGAACACCGGGGAGCTGTTTTTT.

In this sample, this clone turned up once. V is TRBV7-9 and J is TRBJ1-4; D may be TRBD1 (5 bases). Deletions cut 4 bases from V and 5 bases from J, with 11 bases between. Germline V gene lookup returns CDR1 SEHNR and CDR2 FQNEAQ (reference sequence). The CDR3 loop spans 14 amino acids. CDR3 sequence: CASSSDSINEKLFF. The CDR3 region has the DNA TGTGCCAGCAGCTCTGACAGCATCAATGAAAAACTGTTTTTT.

The gene calls are TRBV15 and TRBJ2-4; 7 bases align to TRBD2. This CDR3 contains 15 residues. V lost 6 bases and J lost 0; bases outside the gene matches: 5. Germline CDR1 and CDR2: LNHNV and YYDKDF (reference sequence). The CDR3 DNA sequence: TGTGCCACCAGTTTCGAGCGGGGAGCCAAAAACATTCAGTACTTC. It yields the protein CATSFERGAKNIQYF.